A selection of T cell receptor beta chains follows, all from one sample in a study of response to subunit inactivated influenza vaccine. TCRdb reanalysed the RT-PCR reads using MiXCR and keeps one entry per CDR3 protein. The sample lists about 500,000 distinct CDR3 sequences; less than 7.5% were seen once. Here the sequenced sample was PBMCs from blood, taken approximately 25 months after vaccination. The source is a man aged 50 to 75 who received an inactivated influenza vaccine. Both conserved end residues are part of each CDR3. The D gene is left open where the match is weak. Expanded clones get a size class; other rows say once, few or many, or leave the size out.

d_call	j_call	v_call	clone_size	cdr3_nt	cdr3_aa
TRBD2	TRBJ2-1	TRBV28	few	TGTGCCAGCGGGACTAGCGGGGGATTCAATGAGCAGTTCTTC	CASGTSGGFNEQFF
.	TRBJ1-4	TRBV7-2	many	TGTGCCAGCAGCTTAGTTGCGGGGGGCGTATTCAATGAAAAACTGTTTTTT	CASSLVAGGVFNEKLFF
.	TRBJ2-3	TRBV6-1	many	TGTGCCAGCAGGGGCAGAGGGGGGAGGGATACGCAGTATTTT	CASRGRGGRDTQYF
.	TRBJ2-1	TRBV12-3/TRBV12-4	many	TGTGCCAGCACCCCGGACCTACTCTCCTACAATGAGCAGTTCTTC	CASTPDLLSYNEQFF
.	TRBJ2-3	TRBV5-6	.	TGTGCCAGCAGCGGCTACAGGGTCTACACAGATACGCAGTATTTT	CASSGYRVYTDTQYF
.	TRBJ2-7	TRBV20-1	.	TGCAGTGCTAGAGATCCCCAATCCGCCTCCTACGAGCAGTACTTC	CSARDPQSASYEQYF
.	TRBJ2-2	TRBV12-3/TRBV12-4	few	TGTGCCAGTACTCGTCAGGGGCGCCCCGGGGAGCTGTTTTTT	CASTRQGRPGELFF
.	TRBJ1-1	TRBV12-3/TRBV12-4	many	TGTGCCAGCAGTTTTGGGGGGGTCGGCACTGAAGCTTTCTTT	CASSFGGVGTEAFF
.	TRBJ2-6	TRBV6-6	.	TGTGCCAGCACCCGACCTGGGGCCAACGTCCTGACTTTC	CASTRPGANVLTF
.	TRBJ2-1	TRBV7-2	few	TGTGCCAGCAGCGGAAGACTAGTGGGCGAGTACAATGAGCAGTTCTTC	CASSGRLVGEYNEQFF
.	TRBJ2-2	TRBV6-2/TRBV6-3	few	TGTGCCAGCAGTTACTCTTTCTCCGGGGAGCTGTTTTTT	CASSYSFSGELFF
.	TRBJ2-2	TRBV7-2	.	TGTGCCAGCACGGCACGAGGGGCTAACACCGGGGAGCTGTTTTTT	CASTARGANTGELFF
TRBD1	TRBJ1-2	TRBV11-2	.	TGTGCCAGCAGCTTATCCGGGACAGGGTTCGTCGGAGGCTACACCTTC	CASSLSGTGFVGGYTF
TRBD2	TRBJ2-2	TRBV4-3	few	TGCGCCAGCAGCCAAGCTCTAGCGGGGGGCAATGGGGAGCTGTTTTTT	CASSQALAGGNGELFF
TRBD2	TRBJ2-1	TRBV6-5	few	TGTGCCAGCAGTTACAGCACTAGCGGGGGGATGAATGAGCAGTTCTTC	CASSYSTSGGMNEQFF
TRBD1	TRBJ1-1	TRBV12-3/TRBV12-4	few	TGTGCCAGCAGTAAGGGACAGGGTGGTGAAGCTTTCTTT	CASSKGQGGEAFF
.	TRBJ1-1	TRBV9	few	TGTGCCAGCAGCGTAGAACTGTCCGGTGAAGCTTTCTTT	CASSVELSGEAFF
.	TRBJ2-3	TRBV14	many	TGTGCCAGCAGCCAATTGACAAAGACAGATACGCAGTATTTT	CASSQLTKTDTQYF
.	TRBJ1-2	TRBV12-3/TRBV12-4	many	TGTGCCAGCAGTTTACTTTTAAGGGCGTCTGGCTACACCTTC	CASSLLLRASGYTF